The rows below give T cell receptor beta chains drawn from one sample of a study of cytomegalovirus exposure and HLA in healthy donors. Here immunoSEQ multiplex PCR was the method, and the copy in TCRdb shows in-frame clones only, minus some. This table has approximately 110,000 clones, less than 85% appearing once. Sequencing was performed on PBMCs. The receptors stem from a man between 35 and 55 years old in good health and CMV-seropositive. Each CDR3 is given with its conserved first and last residue. The order of the fields is D gene, J gene, clone size, V gene, CDR3 DNA, CDR3 protein. D genes are given only for firm matches. Part of the rows lack a size; the others show once, few, many or a class for expanded clones.

d_gene: -; j_gene: TRBJ1-1; abundance: -; v_gene: TRBV7-9; CDR3nt: TGTGCCAGCAGTTACAGGGACGACACTGAAGCTTTCTTT; CDR3aa: CASSYRDDTEAFF
d_gene: -; j_gene: TRBJ2-3; abundance: -; v_gene: TRBV6-5; CDR3nt: TGTGCCAGCAGTACCCGGGACTCCCGCACAGATACGCAGTATTTT; CDR3aa: CASSTRDSRTDTQYF
d_gene: -; j_gene: TRBJ1-6; abundance: -; v_gene: TRBV7-2; CDR3nt: TGTGCCAGCAGCTTAGCAGACAGAGGAGTTTCCCTCCACTTT; CDR3aa: CASSLADRGVSLHF
d_gene: TRBD1; j_gene: TRBJ2-7; abundance: -; v_gene: TRBV14; CDR3nt: TGTGCCAGCAGCCAAGCTACAGGGGTCCACGAGCAGTACTTC; CDR3aa: CASSQATGVHEQYF
d_gene: -; j_gene: TRBJ1-2; abundance: -; v_gene: TRBV7-2; CDR3nt: TGTGCCAGCAGTTTCCTGAACTATGGCTACACCTTC; CDR3aa: CASSFLNYGYTF
d_gene: -; j_gene: TRBJ1-1; abundance: -; v_gene: TRBV7-9; CDR3nt: TGTGCCAGCTTCTTCTGGGGGCGCAACACTGAAGCTTTCTTT; CDR3aa: CASFFWGRNTEAFF
d_gene: -; j_gene: TRBJ2-5; abundance: -; v_gene: TRBV5-1; CDR3nt: TGCGCCAGCGGCACGGCCCAGGGGGAGACCCAGTACTTC; CDR3aa: CASGTAQGETQYF
d_gene: -; j_gene: TRBJ2-5; abundance: -; v_gene: TRBV21-1; CDR3nt: TGTGCCAGCAGCACGGACAGGGATGAGACCCAGTACTTC; CDR3aa: CASSTDRDETQYF
d_gene: -; j_gene: TRBJ2-7; abundance: -; v_gene: TRBV10-1; CDR3nt: TGCGCCAGCATTACAGGGTTAAGTGGCTCCTACGAGCAGTACTTC; CDR3aa: CASITGLSGSYEQYF
d_gene: TRBD2; j_gene: TRBJ2-5; abundance: -; v_gene: TRBV7-3; CDR3nt: TGTGCCAGCAGCTTAACGGGAGGGGCCGTATCAGAGACCCAGTACTTC; CDR3aa: CASSLTGGAVSETQYF
d_gene: -; j_gene: TRBJ1-6; abundance: -; v_gene: TRBV30; CDR3nt: TGTGCCTGGACAGGGTCCATGGATTCACCCCTCCACTTT; CDR3aa: CAWTGSMDSPLHF
d_gene: TRBD1; j_gene: TRBJ1-2; abundance: few; v_gene: TRBV6-5; CDR3nt: TGTGCCAGCAGCCCCGGGACAGGGGGAGGCTACACCTTC; CDR3aa: CASSPGTGGGYTF
d_gene: TRBD1; j_gene: TRBJ2-5; abundance: -; v_gene: TRBV7-9; CDR3nt: TGTGCCAGCAGCTCTCAGGGGGCGCCGAAGACCCAGTACTTC; CDR3aa: CASSSQGAPKTQYF
d_gene: TRBD1; j_gene: TRBJ1-1; abundance: -; v_gene: TRBV7-2; CDR3nt: TGTGCCAGCGCCGGGACAGGGGCGAGAAACACTGAAGCTTTCTTT; CDR3aa: CASAGTGARNTEAFF
d_gene: TRBD2; j_gene: TRBJ2-7; abundance: few; v_gene: TRBV7-9; CDR3nt: TGTGCCAGCAACACCGGTGGGACTAGCGGGGGGTACGAGCAGTACTTC; CDR3aa: CASNTGGTSGGYEQYF
d_gene: TRBD2; j_gene: TRBJ2-7; abundance: -; v_gene: TRBV19; CDR3nt: TGTGCCAGTAGTACCCCGGGAGGGGTTTACGAGCAGTACTTC; CDR3aa: CASSTPGGVYEQYF
d_gene: TRBD2; j_gene: TRBJ2-1; abundance: few; v_gene: TRBV15; CDR3nt: TGTGCCACCAGCAGAGATGGCCCTATAGCGGGGGGGTGGCCGTTCTTC; CDR3aa: CATSRDGPIAGGWPFF
d_gene: TRBD1; j_gene: TRBJ1-1; abundance: -; v_gene: TRBV7-6; CDR3nt: TGTGCCAGCAGCTTAGTACAGGGGGGTGGGACTGAAGCTTTCTTT; CDR3aa: CASSLVQGGGTEAFF
d_gene: -; j_gene: TRBJ2-3; abundance: -; v_gene: TRBV9; CDR3nt: TGTGCCAGCAGCGTAGGCAACTACCCCACAGATACGCAGTATTTT; CDR3aa: CASSVGNYPTDTQYF
d_gene: -; j_gene: TRBJ1-6; abundance: -; v_gene: TRBV27; CDR3nt: TGTGCCAGCAGTTTACTGGTCTCCGGGGTCCGGGGTTCACCCCTCCACTTT; CDR3aa: CASSLLVSGVRGSPLHF
d_gene: TRBD1; j_gene: TRBJ1-2; abundance: -; v_gene: TRBV27; CDR3nt: TGTGCCAGCAGTCCGATACGGGACAGGGGAGCGGATGGCTACACCTTC; CDR3aa: CASSPIRDRGADGYTF
d_gene: TRBD2; j_gene: TRBJ2-1; abundance: -; v_gene: TRBV7-2; CDR3nt: TGTGCCAGCAGCTCTAGCGGGGGGGCCTTCAATGAGCAGTTCTTC; CDR3aa: CASSSSGGAFNEQFF
d_gene: TRBD2; j_gene: TRBJ2-5; abundance: -; v_gene: TRBV7-2; CDR3nt: TGTGCCAGCAGCCTCGGGACTAGCGGGAGTTCGGGAGAGACCCAGTACTTC; CDR3aa: CASSLGTSGSSGETQYF
d_gene: TRBD2; j_gene: TRBJ2-5; abundance: -; v_gene: TRBV11-2; CDR3nt: TGTGCCAGCAGCTTTCAGCGGGGGGGGGTACAAGAGACCCAGTACTTC; CDR3aa: CASSFQRGGVQETQYF
d_gene: -; j_gene: TRBJ2-2; abundance: few; v_gene: TRBV18; CDR3nt: TGTGCCAGCTCGGAACGGGTCACTATCACTCAGAAGCTGTTTTTT; CDR3aa: CASSERVTITQKLFF
d_gene: -; j_gene: TRBJ2-2; abundance: -; v_gene: TRBV5-1; CDR3nt: TGCGCCAGCAGCAAGGAGCTCGTGGACACCGGGGAGCTGTTTTTT; CDR3aa: CASSKELVDTGELFF
d_gene: -; j_gene: TRBJ1-1; abundance: -; v_gene: TRBV11-2; CDR3nt: TGTGCCAGCAGCCTGCGGTCGGGGGGAGCTGAAGCTTTCTTT; CDR3aa: CASSLRSGGAEAFF
d_gene: -; j_gene: TRBJ1-5; abundance: -; v_gene: TRBV18; CDR3nt: TGTGCCAGCTCACCAGGCCCCTACCCTAGGGGTGGTCAGCCCCAGCATTTT; CDR3aa: CASSPGPYPRGGQPQHF
d_gene: TRBD1; j_gene: TRBJ2-5; abundance: once; v_gene: TRBV7-9; CDR3nt: TGTGCCAGCAGCCCCGACAGGGGCGGGTTCCAAGAGACCCAGTACTTC; CDR3aa: CASSPDRGGFQETQYF
d_gene: -; j_gene: TRBJ2-3; abundance: -; v_gene: TRBV11-3; CDR3nt: TGTGCCAGCAGCTTCCCCGTCTGGACTAACTCTCTTTCAGATACGCAGTATTTT; CDR3aa: CASSFPVWTNSLSDTQYF
d_gene: -; j_gene: TRBJ2-1; abundance: few; v_gene: TRBV7-8; CDR3nt: TGTGCCAGCAGCTTGGACCGAGGGGGTGAGCAGTTCTTC; CDR3aa: CASSLDRGGEQFF
d_gene: -; j_gene: TRBJ2-5; abundance: -; v_gene: TRBV7-7; CDR3nt: TGTGCTAGCAGCTTAGTGATCGGGGAGACCCAGTACTTC; CDR3aa: CASSLVIGETQYF
d_gene: -; j_gene: TRBJ2-5; abundance: -; v_gene: TRBV4-1; CDR3nt: TGCGCCAGCAGCCAAGATCCCCGGGGACAAGGGACCCAGTACTTC; CDR3aa: CASSQDPRGQGTQYF
d_gene: -; j_gene: TRBJ1-1; abundance: -; v_gene: TRBV19; CDR3nt: TGTGCCAGTAGTATCCATAACACTGAAGCTTTCTTT; CDR3aa: CASSIHNTEAFF
d_gene: -; j_gene: TRBJ2-2; abundance: -; v_gene: TRBV5-8; CDR3nt: TGTGCCAGCAGCTTGCCGGGGGGCATGGGCACCGGGGAGCTGTTTTTT; CDR3aa: CASSLPGGMGTGELFF
d_gene: TRBD2; j_gene: TRBJ2-1; abundance: -; v_gene: TRBV5-5; CDR3nt: TGTGCCAGCAGCTTGTATAAGCGGGAGATGTACAATGAGCAGTTCTTC; CDR3aa: CASSLYKREMYNEQFF
d_gene: -; j_gene: TRBJ2-7; abundance: -; v_gene: TRBV6-5; CDR3nt: TGTGCCAGCAGTTACTCGCTAGCCCTTCGAGTCGAGCAGTACTTC; CDR3aa: CASSYSLALRVEQYF
d_gene: -; j_gene: TRBJ1-2; abundance: -; v_gene: TRBV6-1; CDR3nt: TGTGCCAGCAGTGACCGGACTCTAACCGGCTACACCTTC; CDR3aa: CASSDRTLTGYTF
d_gene: TRBD2; j_gene: TRBJ2-3; abundance: -; v_gene: TRBV6-5; CDR3nt: TGTGCCAGCAGTTATGGACTAGCGTCAGATACGCAGTATTTT; CDR3aa: CASSYGLASDTQYF
d_gene: TRBD1; j_gene: TRBJ1-2; abundance: -; v_gene: TRBV29-1; CDR3nt: TGCAGCGTTGCGGACAGGGGCGGCTATGGCTACACCTTC; CDR3aa: CSVADRGGYGYTF
d_gene: -; j_gene: TRBJ1-4; abundance: -; v_gene: TRBV10-3; CDR3nt: TGTGCCATCAGTACCGGGACAACTAATGAAAAACTGTTTTTT; CDR3aa: CAISTGTTNEKLFF
d_gene: TRBD2; j_gene: TRBJ2-3; abundance: few; v_gene: TRBV5-8; CDR3nt: TGTGCCAGCAGCTTTCTAGCGGGGGTCCGCACAGATACGCAGTATTTT; CDR3aa: CASSFLAGVRTDTQYF
d_gene: -; j_gene: TRBJ1-2; abundance: -; v_gene: TRBV21-1; CDR3nt: TGTGCCAGCAGCAACGAATTTCAGGGGGCGACTCCCTTATATGGCTACACCTTC; CDR3aa: CASSNEFQGATPLYGYTF
d_gene: -; j_gene: TRBJ2-1; abundance: once; v_gene: TRBV19; CDR3nt: TGTGCCAGTAGTACCGGACAGGTCGGGGGTTTTGAGCAGTTCTTC; CDR3aa: CASSTGQVGGFEQFF
d_gene: -; j_gene: TRBJ2-7; abundance: -; v_gene: TRBV11-2; CDR3nt: TGTGCCAGCAGCTTAGACAGGTATGGAACTGCCGAGCAGTACTTC; CDR3aa: CASSLDRYGTAEQYF